This TCR beta chain was documented in a study of T cell responses to AZD1222 COVID-19 vaccine. Study results and limitations: Researchers report vaccine-associated CD4 TCRs spanning spike, with dominance at 160-218 and 743-854. Repertoire collection took place solely once the T cell response had peaked.

To note about this clone: Its specificity is not known.

Produced via immunoSEQ multiplex PCR; TCRdb's table is partial and in-frame only. The sample records about 110,000 clones, about 88% being singletons. Germline values: CDR1 SGHVS, CDR2 FQNEAQ. CDR3 size: 14 residues. V lost 1 base, J lost 1 base, and 7 bases lay in between. The source was peripheral blood, collected on day 0 of AZD1222 vaccination. This sequence was found in an adult in good health. The chain joins TRBV7-8 to TRBJ2-5; D is uncertain. Written as DNA, the CDR3 is TGTGCCAGCAGCTTAGGGTATCCCCAAGAGACCCAGTACTTC. It translates to CASSLGYPQETQYF. Full variable domain (remainder filled in from reference TRBV7-8 and TRBJ2-5): GAGVSQSPRYKVAKRGQDVALRCDPISGHVSLFWYQQALGQGPEFLTYFQNEAQLDKSGLPSDRFFAERPEGSVSTLKIQRTQQEDSAVYLCASSLGYPQETQYFGPGTRLLVL.